This T cell receptor beta chain emerged from a study of response to subunit inactivated influenza vaccine. Findings and limits, study-wide: The authors suggested that few new T cells are recruited per seasonal influenza vaccination.

Each CDR3 protein is one row after TCRdb ran MiXCR on the RT-PCR reads. The sample comprises some 190,000 distinct CDR3 sequences, approximately 15% of which are singletons, and roughly 24% rests with the top ten. This CDR3 is 14 amino acids long. V was cut by 5 bases and J by 0 bases, with 10 bases left in between. Germline loops: CDR1 MNHEY, CDR2 SVGAGI. This clonotype came up a few times. The antigen is unknown. The sequences come from CD8+ T cells sorted from PBMCs, collected more than 4 days after vaccination. The source of this sequence is a man over 45 who received an inactivated influenza vaccine. The chain recombines TRBV6-5 with TRBJ1-2; maybe TRBD1 (5 bases). The CDR3 reads CASSNRGTNYGYTF. Here the CDR3 DNA reads TGTGCCAGCAGTAACCGGGGCACTAACTATGGCTACACCTTC.